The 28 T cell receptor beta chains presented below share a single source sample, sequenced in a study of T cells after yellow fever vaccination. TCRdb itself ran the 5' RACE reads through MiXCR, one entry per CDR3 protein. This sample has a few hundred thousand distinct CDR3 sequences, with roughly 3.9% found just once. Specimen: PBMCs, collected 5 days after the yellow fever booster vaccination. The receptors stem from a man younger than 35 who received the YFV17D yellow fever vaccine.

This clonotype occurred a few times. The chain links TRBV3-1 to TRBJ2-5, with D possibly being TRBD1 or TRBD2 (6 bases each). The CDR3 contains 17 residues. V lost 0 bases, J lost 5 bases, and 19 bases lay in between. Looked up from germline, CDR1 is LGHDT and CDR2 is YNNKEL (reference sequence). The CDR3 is CASSQERDSWQGETQYF. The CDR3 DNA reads TGTGCCAGCAGCCAAGAGCGGGACTCCTGGCAGGGGGAGACCCAGTACTTC.

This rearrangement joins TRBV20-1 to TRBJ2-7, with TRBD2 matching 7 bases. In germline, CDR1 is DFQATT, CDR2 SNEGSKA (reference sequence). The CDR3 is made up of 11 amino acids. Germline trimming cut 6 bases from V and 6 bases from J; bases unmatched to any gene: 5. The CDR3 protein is CSAGGRSEQYF. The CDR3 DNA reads TGCAGTGCCGGCGGGAGATCCGAGCAGTACTTC.

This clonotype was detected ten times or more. CDR3 sequence reads: CASSYQENTEAFF. As DNA, the CDR3 is TGTGCCAGCAGCTACCAGGAAAACACTGAAGCTTTCTTT. V usage is TRBV3-1 and J usage is TRBJ1-1; D remains ambiguous. The germline V and J ends were trimmed by 5 bases and 2 bases, with 9 bases remaining between them. Per germline, CDR1 LGHDT and CDR2 YNNKEL (reference sequence). The CDR3 contains 13 residues. Full variable domain (outside the CDR3, taken from reference TRBV3-1 and TRBJ1-1): DTAVSQTPKYLVTQMGNDKSIKCEQNLGHDTMYWYKQDSKKFLKIMFSYNNKELIINETVPNRFSPKSPDKAHLNLHINSLELGDSAVYFCASSYQENTEAFFGQGTRLTVV.

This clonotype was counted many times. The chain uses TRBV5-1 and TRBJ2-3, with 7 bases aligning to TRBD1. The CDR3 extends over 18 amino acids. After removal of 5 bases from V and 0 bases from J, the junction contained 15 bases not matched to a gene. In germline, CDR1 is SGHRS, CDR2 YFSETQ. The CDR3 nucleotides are TGCGCCAGCAGTTCTACAGGGGTGATAGCGACTAGCACAGATACGCAGTATTTT. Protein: CASSSTGVIATSTDTQYF.

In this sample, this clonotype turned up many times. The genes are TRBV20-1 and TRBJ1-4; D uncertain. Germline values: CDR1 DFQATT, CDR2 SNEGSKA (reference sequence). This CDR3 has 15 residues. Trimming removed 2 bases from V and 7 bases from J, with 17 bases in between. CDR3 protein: CSARPARTSGEKLFF. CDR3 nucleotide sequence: TGCAGTGCTAGACCGGCGCGCACGTCCGGTGAAAAACTGTTTTTT.

CDR3 region: CASSYASDEQYF. CDR3 nucleotides: TGTGCCAGCAGTTACGCTAGCGACGAGCAGTACTTC. This sequence joins TRBV6-6 and TRBJ2-7; a possible D gene is TRBD2 (6 bases). The CDR3 is 12 amino acids. Germline V lookup: CDR1 MNHNY, CDR2 SVGAGI (reference sequence). Trimming removed 2 bases from V and 5 bases from J, with 7 bases in between.

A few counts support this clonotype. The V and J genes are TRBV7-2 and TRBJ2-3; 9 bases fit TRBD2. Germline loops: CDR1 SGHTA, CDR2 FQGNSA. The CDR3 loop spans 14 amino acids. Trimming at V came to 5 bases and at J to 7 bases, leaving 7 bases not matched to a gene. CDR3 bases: TGTGCCAGCAGCCCTCCTAGCGGGGTATATACGCAGTATTTT. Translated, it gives CASSPPSGVYTQYF.

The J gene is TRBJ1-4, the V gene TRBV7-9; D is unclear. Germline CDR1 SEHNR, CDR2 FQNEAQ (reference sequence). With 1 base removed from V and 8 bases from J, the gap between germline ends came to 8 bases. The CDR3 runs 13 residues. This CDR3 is CASSLVEGEKLFF. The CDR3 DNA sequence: TGTGCCAGCAGCTTAGTGGAGGGCGAAAAACTGTTTTTT.

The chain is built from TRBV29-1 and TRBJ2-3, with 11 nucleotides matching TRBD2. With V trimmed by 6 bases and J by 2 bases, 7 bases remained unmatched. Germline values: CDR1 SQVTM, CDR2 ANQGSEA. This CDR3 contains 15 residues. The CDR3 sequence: CSVELAGDDTDTQYF. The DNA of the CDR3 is TGCAGCGTGGAACTAGCGGGGGATGACACAGATACGCAGTATTTT.

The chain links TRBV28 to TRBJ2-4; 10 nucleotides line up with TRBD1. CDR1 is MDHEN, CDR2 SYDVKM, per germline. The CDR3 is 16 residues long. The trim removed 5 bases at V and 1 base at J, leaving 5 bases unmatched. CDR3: CASSPGQGRAKNIQYF. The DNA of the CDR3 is TGTGCCAGCAGTCCGGGACAGGGGAGGGCCAAAAACATTCAGTACTTC.

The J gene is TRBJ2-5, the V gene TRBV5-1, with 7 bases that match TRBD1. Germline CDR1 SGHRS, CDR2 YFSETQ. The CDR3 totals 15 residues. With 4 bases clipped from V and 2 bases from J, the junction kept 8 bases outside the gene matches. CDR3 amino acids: CASSPIPGQQETQYF. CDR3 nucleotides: TGCGCCAGCAGCCCAATTCCGGGACAGCAAGAGACCCAGTACTTC.

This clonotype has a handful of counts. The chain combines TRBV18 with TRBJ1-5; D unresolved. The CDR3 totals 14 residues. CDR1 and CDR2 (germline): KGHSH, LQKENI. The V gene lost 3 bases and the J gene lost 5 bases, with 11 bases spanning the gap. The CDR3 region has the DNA TGTGCCAGCTCACCGGCGGCCGCTTATCAGCCCCAGCATTTT. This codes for CASSPAAAYQPQHF.

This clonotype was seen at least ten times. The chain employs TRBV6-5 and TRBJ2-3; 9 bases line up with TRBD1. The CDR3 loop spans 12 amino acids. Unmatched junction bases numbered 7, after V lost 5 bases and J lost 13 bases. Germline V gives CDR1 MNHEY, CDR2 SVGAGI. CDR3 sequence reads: CASSDFGQGKYF. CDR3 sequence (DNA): TGTGCCAGCAGTGATTTCGGACAGGGGAAGTATTTT.

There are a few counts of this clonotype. The CDR3 sequence is CASSPGQLNYNEQFF. DNA for the CDR3: TGTGCCAGCAGCCCGGGTCAGCTAAACTACAATGAGCAGTTCTTC. The V call is TRBV7-9, the J call TRBJ2-1; D is ambiguous. There are 15 residues in the CDR3. Trimming cost V 5 bases and J 3 bases, with 14 bases left between them. Germline V gene lookup returns CDR1 SEHNR and CDR2 FQNEAQ (reference sequence).

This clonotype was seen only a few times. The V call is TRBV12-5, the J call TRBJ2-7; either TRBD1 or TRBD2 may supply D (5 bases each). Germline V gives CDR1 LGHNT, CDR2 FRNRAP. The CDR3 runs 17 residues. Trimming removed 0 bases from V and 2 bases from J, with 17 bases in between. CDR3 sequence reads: CASGLVRLTAEPYEQYF. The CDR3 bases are TGTGCTAGTGGTTTGGTACGATTGACAGCGGAACCCTACGAGCAGTACTTC.

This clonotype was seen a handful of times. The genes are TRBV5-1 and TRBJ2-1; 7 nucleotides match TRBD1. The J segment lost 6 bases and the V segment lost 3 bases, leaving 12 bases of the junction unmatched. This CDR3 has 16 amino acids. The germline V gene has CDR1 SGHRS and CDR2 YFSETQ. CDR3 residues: CASSSRDSSLGNEQFF. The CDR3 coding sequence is TGCGCCAGCAGCTCCCGGGACAGCTCCCTGGGCAATGAGCAGTTCTTC.

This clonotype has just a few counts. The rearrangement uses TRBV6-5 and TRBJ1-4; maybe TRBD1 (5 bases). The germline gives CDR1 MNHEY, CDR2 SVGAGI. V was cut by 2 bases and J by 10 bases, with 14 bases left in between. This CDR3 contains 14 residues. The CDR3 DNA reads TGTGCCAGCAGTTACGGGCAGGGTAGGGGAAAACTGTTTTTT. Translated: CASSYGQGRGKLFF.

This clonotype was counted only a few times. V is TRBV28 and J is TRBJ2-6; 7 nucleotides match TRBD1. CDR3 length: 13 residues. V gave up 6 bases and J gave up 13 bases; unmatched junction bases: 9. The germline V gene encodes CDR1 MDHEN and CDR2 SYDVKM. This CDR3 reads CASRRQGESVLTF. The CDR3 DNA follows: TGTGCCAGCAGACGCCAGGGGGAAAGTGTCCTGACTTTC.

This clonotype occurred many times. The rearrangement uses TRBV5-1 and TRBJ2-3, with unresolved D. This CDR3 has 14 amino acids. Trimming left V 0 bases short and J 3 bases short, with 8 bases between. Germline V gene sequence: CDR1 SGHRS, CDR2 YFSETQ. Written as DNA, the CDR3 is TGCGCCAGCAGCTTGGGGGAACGTACAGATACGCAGTATTTT. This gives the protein CASSLGERTDTQYF. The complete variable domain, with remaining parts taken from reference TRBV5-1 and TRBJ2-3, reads KAGVTQTPRYLIKTRGQQVTLSCSPISGHRSVSWYQQTPGQGLQFLFEYFSETQRNKGNFPGRFSGRQFSNSRSEMNVSTLELGDSALYLCASSLGERTDTQYFGPGTRLTVL.

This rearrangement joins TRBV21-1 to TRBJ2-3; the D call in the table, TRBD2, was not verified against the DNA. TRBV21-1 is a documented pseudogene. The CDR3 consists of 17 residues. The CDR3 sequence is CASSMPETSPSTDTQYF. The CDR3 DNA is TGTGCCAGCAGCATGCCCGAGACTAGCCCTAGCACAGATACGCAGTATTTT.

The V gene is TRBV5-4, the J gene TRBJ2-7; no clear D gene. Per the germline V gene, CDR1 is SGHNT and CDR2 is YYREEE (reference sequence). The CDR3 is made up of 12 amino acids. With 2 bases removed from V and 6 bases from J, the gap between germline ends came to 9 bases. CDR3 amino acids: CASSFRASEQYF. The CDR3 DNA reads TGTGCCAGCAGCTTTAGGGCATCCGAGCAGTACTTC.

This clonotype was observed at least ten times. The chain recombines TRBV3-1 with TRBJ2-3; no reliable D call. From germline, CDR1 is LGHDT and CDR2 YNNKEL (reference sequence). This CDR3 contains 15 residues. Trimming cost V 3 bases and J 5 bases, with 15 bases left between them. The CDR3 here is CASSQQVQSLDTQYF. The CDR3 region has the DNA TGTGCCAGCAGCCAGCAGGTCCAATCTTTAGATACGCAGTATTTT.

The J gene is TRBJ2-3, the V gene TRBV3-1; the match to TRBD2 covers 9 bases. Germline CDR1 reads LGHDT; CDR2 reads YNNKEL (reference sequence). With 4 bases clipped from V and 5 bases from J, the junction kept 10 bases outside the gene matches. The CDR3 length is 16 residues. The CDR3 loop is CASSRNPGGGGDTQYF. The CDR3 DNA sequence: TGTGCCAGCAGCCGCAATCCCGGCGGGGGGGGAGATACGCAGTATTTT.

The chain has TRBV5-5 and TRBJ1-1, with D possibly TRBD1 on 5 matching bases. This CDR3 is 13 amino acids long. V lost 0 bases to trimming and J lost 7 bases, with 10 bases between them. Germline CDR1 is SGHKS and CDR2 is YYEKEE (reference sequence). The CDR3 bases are TGTGCCAGCAGCTTGGAGCAGGACATTGAAGCTTTCTTT. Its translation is CASSLEQDIEAFF.

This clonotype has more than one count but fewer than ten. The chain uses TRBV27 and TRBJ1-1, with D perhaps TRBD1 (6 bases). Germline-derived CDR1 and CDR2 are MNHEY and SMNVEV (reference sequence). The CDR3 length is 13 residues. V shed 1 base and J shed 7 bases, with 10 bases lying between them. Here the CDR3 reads CASSLLGGYEAFF. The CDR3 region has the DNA TGTGCCAGCAGTTTATTAGGGGGGTATGAAGCTTTCTTT.

CDR3 bases: TGTGCCAGCAGACCAGGGGGGGCCAACTATGGCTACACCTTC. Translation gives CASRPGGANYGYTF. This chain links TRBV28 with TRBJ1-2, with TRBD1 matching over 7 bases. Per germline, CDR1 MDHEN and CDR2 SYDVKM. The CDR3 spans 14 residues. Losses at the gene ends were 6 bases for V and 2 bases for J; bases not matched to a gene: 6.

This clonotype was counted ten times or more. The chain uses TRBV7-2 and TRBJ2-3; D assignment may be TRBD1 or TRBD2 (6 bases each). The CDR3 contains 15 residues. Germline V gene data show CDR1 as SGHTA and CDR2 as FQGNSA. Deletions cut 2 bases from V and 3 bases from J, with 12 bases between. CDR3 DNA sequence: TGTGCCAGCAGCTTACAATCGGGGGCTACAGATACGCAGTATTTT. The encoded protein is CASSLQSGATDTQYF.

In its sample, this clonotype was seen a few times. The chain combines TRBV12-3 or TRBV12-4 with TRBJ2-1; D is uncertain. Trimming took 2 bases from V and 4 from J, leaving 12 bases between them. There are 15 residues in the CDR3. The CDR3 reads CASSLMSRLYNEQFF. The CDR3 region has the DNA TGTGCCAGCAGTTTAATGTCTAGACTTTACAATGAGCAGTTCTTC.